This is a list of T cell receptor beta chains from one sample in a study of blood T cell repertoires in COVID-19. The repertoire was sequenced with immunoSEQ multiplex PCR; TCRdb's copy has only in-frame clones and lacks some. The sample holds about 310,000 clones; over 85% are singletons and the top ten take over 9%. Sequenced: PBMCs or T cells enriched from blood (not recorded which). These receptors were taken from a woman in her 30s who had recovered from COVID-19. The CDR3 runs from the conserved cysteine through the conserved F or W.

TRBJ2-1,TRBV19,CASSYLTSGTHNEQFF
TRBJ2-6,TRBV7-9,CASSGPGANVLTF
TRBJ1-5,TRBV19,CASSTRRGNQPQHF
TRBJ2-1,TRBV19,CASKAGGFF
TRBJ2-4,TRBV27,CASSLRDSSAKNIQYF
TRBJ1-1,TRBV18,CASSPDLNTEAFF
TRBJ2-5,TRBV19,CASSITGQGMVQETQYF
TRBJ1-3,TRBV7-8,CASSLAALPRGTSGNTIYF
TRBJ2-6,TRBV9,CASSVTLNREYSGANVLTF
TRBJ2-2,TRBV3-1/TRBV3-2,CASSQDILLQVENTGELFF
TRBJ2-7,TRBV24-1,CATSATGTGYYEQYF
TRBJ1-2,TRBV28,CASSLGGIVSYGYTF
TRBJ1-4,TRBV29-1,CSGTGGSDEKLFF
TRBJ2-7,TRBV7-9,CASSFSLGGAYEQYF
TRBJ1-2,TRBV6-5,CASSHGTNYGYTF
TRBJ2-7,TRBV11-2,CASSWSGRAISYEQYF
TRBJ1-1,TRBV7-8,CASSPGPRAFF
TRBJ1-2,TRBV6-5,CASSYSDGRGLYGYTF
TRBJ1-5,TRBV12-3/TRBV12-4,CASTTGGQPQHF
TRBJ1-1,TRBV27,CASKTDSNTEAFF
TRBJ1-2,TRBV10-3,CAISGTGYGYTF
TRBJ1-1,TRBV27,CASSLALRDEAFF
TRBJ1-2,TRBV19,CASSFTGGAGYGYTF
TRBJ2-3,TRBV28,CASRSGTGADTQYF
TRBJ1-3,TRBV24-1,CATSAGVNSGNTIYF
TRBJ1-2,TRBV5-4,CASIDQDRHANYGYTF
TRBJ2-1,TRBV27,CASSLLAGGNEQFF
TRBJ2-3,TRBV28,CASSSPVAGTPDTQYF
TRBJ1-5,TRBV27,CASSSTGVRGNQPQHF
TRBJ1-1,TRBV10-3,CAALAWGSTEAFF
TRBJ2-1,TRBV4-3,CASKGALGANEQFF
TRBJ2-6,TRBV27,CASRLRLRDRATSGANVLTF
TRBJ2-1,TRBV25-1,CASSALDRGHNEQFF
TRBJ1-6,TRBV5-1,CASSPYGLKNSPLHF
TRBJ1-5,TRBV6-5,CASTDRGGQPQHF
TRBJ2-7,TRBV5-1,CASSFSTGSSYEQYF
TRBJ1-1,TRBV29-1,CSVVRGQGDTEAFF
TRBJ1-2,TRBV19,CASSIIDRGAAGYTF
TRBJ2-7,TRBV19,CASSILAGVHEQYF
TRBJ1-1,TRBV10-3,CAIRPDRSRTEAFF
TRBJ2-5,TRBV4-2,CASSQPDRLQETQYF
TRBJ2-1,TRBV27,CASSSGQGALYNEQFF
TRBJ1-5,TRBV28,CASCVTDQPQHF
TRBJ1-1,TRBV27,CASSTQGGTEAFF
TRBJ2-1,TRBV19,CASSITGASYNEQFF
TRBJ2-7,TRBV28,CASSLPKLLGTIEQYF
TRBJ2-1,TRBV6-2/TRBV6-3,CASSYMGTGMASGSDEQFF
TRBJ1-1,TRBV5-6,CASSSGTGAEAFF
TRBJ2-2,TRBV5-6,CASSSQTGQRGTGELFF
TRBJ2-7,TRBV27,CASSWGLADSYEQYF
TRBJ2-2,TRBV14,CASSRVDRPPPNTGELFF
TRBJ2-1,TRBV2,CASSLRASLADRAFF
TRBJ1-2,TRBV2,CASSEGHINYGYTF
TRBJ1-2,TRBV12-3/TRBV12-4,CASSLAGADGYTF
TRBJ2-7,TRBV11-1,CASSLALGLAGGKTYEQYF
TRBJ2-1,TRBV7-6,CASSLTASTRDNEQFF